These T cell receptor beta chains were read from a single sample in a study of shared clonotypes between healthy human individuals. The protocol was immunoSEQ multiplex PCR, while the TCRdb copy is restricted to in-frame clones and leaves out a portion. The sample holds about 980,000 clones; 76% are singletons and the top ten take about 1.5%. The sequenced material came from memory CD4+ T cells sorted from blood. The origin of the receptors is a man aged 18 to 30 in good health. The CDR3 runs from the conserved cysteine through the conserved F or W. The D gene is left open where the match is weak. Some rows have no size entry. The others give once, few or many, or a class for an expanded clone.

clone_size,d_call,j_call,v_call,cdr3_aa,cdr3_nt
.,.,TRBJ2-1,TRBV5-6,CASSSWTNNNEQFF,TGTGCCAGCAGCTCATGGACTAATAACAATGAGCAGTTCTTC
few,.,TRBJ2-4,TRBV27,CASSSLLAKNIQYF,TGTGCCAGCAGTTCATTACTAGCCAAAAACATTCAGTACTTC
.,.,TRBJ1-6,TRBV30,CARSDLGQLYNSPLHF,TGTGCCCGCTCAGACCTCGGCCAGCTCTATAATTCACCCCTCCACTTT
.,.,TRBJ1-3,TRBV5-1,CASSATSRENTIYF,TGCGCCAGCAGCGCAACCTCCCGTGAGAACACCATATATTTT
.,TRBD1,TRBJ1-1,TRBV28,CASSLSWTGNTEAFF,TGTGCCAGCAGTTTATCCTGGACAGGGAACACTGAAGCTTTCTTT
.,.,TRBJ2-4,TRBV5-4,CASSLREGIQYF,TGTGCCAGCAGCCTCCGGGAAGGCATTCAGTACTTC
.,.,TRBJ2-3,TRBV5-6,CASSFPVAGDTQYF,TGTGCCAGCAGCTTCCCGGTCGCGGGAGATACGCAGTATTTT
many,.,TRBJ2-1,TRBV2,CASSGTGNEQFF,TGTGCCAGCAGCGGGACTGGCAATGAGCAGTTCTTC
few,.,TRBJ2-5,TRBV5-6,CASSFEGQYAQYF,TGTGCCAGCAGCTTCGAGGGGCAGTACGCCCAGTACTTC
.,TRBD2,TRBJ2-2,TRBV7-8,CASSLGLAGNTGELFF,TGTGCCAGCAGCTTAGGGCTAGCGGGGAACACCGGGGAGCTGTTTTTT
.,.,TRBJ2-1,TRBV5-1,CASSLRGADEQFF,TGCGCCAGCAGCCTCCGAGGGGCCGATGAGCAGTTCTTC
.,TRBD1,TRBJ1-1,TRBV5-1,CASSLRQGRNTEAFF,TGCGCCAGCAGCTTACGACAGGGAAGAAACACTGAAGCTTTCTTT
.,TRBD1,TRBJ1-2,TRBV30,CAWSDKQGARGYTF,TGTGCCTGGAGCGATAAGCAGGGGGCTCGGGGCTACACCTTC
.,.,TRBJ2-7,TRBV11-2,CASSRLMRYEQYF,TGTGCCAGCAGCCGTTTAATGCGGTACGAGCAGTACTTC
.,.,TRBJ1-1,TRBV6-5,CATLGRGADTEAFF,TGTGCCACCCTTGGGAGGGGGGCCGACACTGAAGCTTTCTTT
once,TRBD1,TRBJ2-7,TRBV5-1,CASSLAMVFGTGAYEQYF,TGCGCCAGCAGCTTGGCCATGGTTTTCGGGACAGGGGCCTACGAGCAGTACTTC
.,.,TRBJ2-3,TRBV6-6,CASNRDLTDTQYF,TGTGCCAGCAACAGGGATCTCACAGATACGCAGTATTTT
.,.,TRBJ1-2,TRBV7-9,CASSAYLDYTF,TGTGCCAGCAGCGCCTACTTGGACTACACCTTC
.,TRBD2,TRBJ2-1,TRBV10-3,CATGTSGRAYNEQFF,TGTGCCACCGGGACTAGCGGGAGGGCCTACAATGAGCAGTTCTTC
.,.,TRBJ2-2,TRBV10-3,CATGQGAATGELFF,TGTGCCACGGGACAAGGGGCGGCCACCGGGGAGCTGTTTTTT
.,.,TRBJ1-6,TRBV7-2,CASSLLFTGKNNSPLHF,TGTGCCAGCAGCCTCCTATTTACAGGGAAGAATAATTCACCCCTCCACTTT
once,.,TRBJ2-2,TRBV7-8,CASSFAGFTGELFF,TGTGCCAGCAGCTTCGCCGGATTCACCGGGGAGCTGTTTTTT
.,TRBD1,TRBJ1-6,TRBV2,CASSGQGLYNSPLHF,TGTGCCAGCAGTGGACAGGGCCTCTATAATTCACCCCTCCACTTT
.,.,TRBJ1-6,TRBV19,CASTAGQTNSPLHF,TGTGCCAGTACCGCGGGGCAGACTAATTCACCCCTCCACTTT
.,.,TRBJ2-1,TRBV11-2,CASSLETTGSYNEQFF,TGTGCCAGCAGCTTAGAGACGACAGGTTCCTACAATGAGCAGTTCTTC
.,TRBD2,TRBJ2-4,TRBV5-4,CASSWGGLAKNIQYF,TGTGCCAGCAGCTGGGGGGGTCTAGCCAAAAACATTCAGTACTTC
few,.,TRBJ2-5,TRBV4-1,CASSVGPQETQYF,TGCGCCAGCAGCGTGGGACCGCAAGAGACCCAGTACTTC
few,TRBD2,TRBJ2-3,TRBV7-9,CASSNLIGLAGSTDTQYF,TGTGCCAGCAGCAATCTGATCGGACTAGCGGGAAGCACAGATACGCAGTATTTT
few,.,TRBJ1-2,TRBV4-3,CASSQQGTYGYTF,TGCGCCAGCAGCCAACAGGGAACATATGGCTACACCTTC
.,.,TRBJ1-1,TRBV2,CASTTNMNTEAFF,TGTGCCAGCACGACGAACATGAACACTGAAGCTTTCTTT